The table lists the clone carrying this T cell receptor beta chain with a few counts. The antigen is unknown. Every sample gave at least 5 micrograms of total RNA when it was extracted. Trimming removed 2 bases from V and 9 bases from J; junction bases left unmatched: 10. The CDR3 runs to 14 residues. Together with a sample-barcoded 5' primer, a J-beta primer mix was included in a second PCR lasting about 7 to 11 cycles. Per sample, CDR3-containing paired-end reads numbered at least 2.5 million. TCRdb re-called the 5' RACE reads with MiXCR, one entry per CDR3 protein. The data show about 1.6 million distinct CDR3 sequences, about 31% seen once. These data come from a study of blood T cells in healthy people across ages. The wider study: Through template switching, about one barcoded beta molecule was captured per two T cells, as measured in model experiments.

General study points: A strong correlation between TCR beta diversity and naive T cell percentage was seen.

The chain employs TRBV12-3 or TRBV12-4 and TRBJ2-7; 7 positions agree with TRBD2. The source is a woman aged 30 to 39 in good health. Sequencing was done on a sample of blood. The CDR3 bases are TGTGCCAGCAGTTTATTCGATTCGGGGGGTACGCAGTACTTC. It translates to CASSLFDSGGTQYF.